Each of the 14 T cell receptor beta chains below was sequenced from the same sample in a study of beta chain features in type 1 diabetes. Isolated RNA was reverse transcribed in full, so expressed TCRB transcripts were sequenced. TCRdb's table, derived via immunoSEQ multiplex PCR, lists solely in-frame clones and lacks some. The repertoire holds some 45,000 clones, with under 65% as singletons. Sequences were obtained from Tregs from blood. Receptors were obtained from a young woman in good health.

The genes are TRBV29-1 and TRBJ2-3; D remains ambiguous. Trimming cost V 7 bases and J 4 bases, with 12 bases left between them. Per the germline V gene, CDR1 is SQVTM and CDR2 is ANQGSEA. This CDR3 is 12 amino acids long. The DNA for the CDR3 is TGCAGCGCAAAACTCGACTCAGATACGCAGTATTTT. Amino acid sequence: CSAKLDSDTQYF.

V and J are TRBV19 and TRBJ2-4; TRBD2 matches 10 bases. There are 16 residues in the CDR3. V shed 4 bases, J shed 6 bases, and the junction held 9 bases outside the gene matches. The germline gives CDR1 LNHDA, CDR2 SQIVND (reference sequence). CDR3: CASSNDLGLAANIQYF. The CDR3 DNA sequence: TGTGCCAGTAGTAATGATTTAGGACTAGCGGCAAACATTCAGTACTTC. The full variable domain, completed using reference TRBV19 and TRBJ2-4, is DGGITQSPKYLFRKEGQNVTLSCEQNLNHDAMYWYRQDPGQGLRLIYYSQIVNDFQKGDIAEGYSVSREKKESFPLTVTSAQKNPTAFYLCASSNDLGLAANIQYFGAGTRLSVL.

This clone appeared a few times. The chain links TRBV5-1 to TRBJ2-1; TRBD2 agrees at 9 bases. The CDR3 extends over 15 amino acids. Germline V gene sequence: CDR1 SGHRS, CDR2 YFSETQ. The junction had 0 bases not matched to a gene; V was cut back by 2 bases and J by 0 bases. The CDR3 DNA follows: TGCGCCAGCAGCTTTAGCGGGAGCTCCTACAATGAGCAGTTCTTC. It codes for CASSFSGSSYNEQFF.

This clone was detected once. The rearrangement joins TRBV14 to TRBJ1-2; 8 bases align to TRBD1. Germline trimming cut 3 bases from V and 4 bases from J; bases unmatched to any gene: 1. Germline CDR1 reads SGHDN; CDR2 reads FVKESK. This CDR3 is 13 amino acids long. This CDR3 reads CASSQTGAYGYTF. The CDR3 nucleotides read TGTGCCAGCAGCCAGACAGGGGCCTATGGCTACACCTTC.

This clone appeared once. The chain carries TRBV27 and TRBJ2-3; D unresolved. V shed 5 bases and J shed 0 bases, with 6 bases lying between them. The germline V gene encodes CDR1 MNHEY and CDR2 SMNVEV (reference sequence). The CDR3 is 13 residues long. CDR3 residues: CASSKLSTDTQYF. DNA for the CDR3: TGTGCCAGCAGTAAACTAAGCACAGATACGCAGTATTTT.

V usage is TRBV28 and J usage is TRBJ1-3; possible D gene TRBD1, 5 bases. The CDR3 is made up of 14 amino acids. Germline CDR1 reads MDHEN; CDR2 reads SYDVKM. Trimming pared 5 bases from V and 12 bases from J, leaving 20 bases between. CDR3 sequence (DNA): TGTGCCAGCAGTCCAACCACTGCAGGGTTAAGCATATATTTT. Translated, it gives CASSPTTAGLSIYF.

In this sample, this clone is medium-sized. The chain recombines TRBV6-5 with TRBJ2-1; TRBD1 agrees at 11 bases. After removal of 4 bases from V and 3 bases from J, the junction contained 5 bases not matched to a gene. There are 16 residues in the CDR3. The germline gives CDR1 MNHEY, CDR2 SVGAGI. The CDR3 DNA reads as TGTGCCAGCAGTTTGCCCGGGACAGGGGGCTACAATGAGCAGTTCTTC. It codes for CASSLPGTGGYNEQFF.

The genes are TRBV4-1 and TRBJ2-1, with 8 bases lining up with TRBD1. The CDR3 totals 16 residues. The germline CDR1 and CDR2 sequences are MGHRA and YSYEKL. Trimming at V came to 5 bases and at J to 3 bases, leaving 9 bases not matched to a gene. The CDR3 coding sequence is TGCGCCAGCAGCAAGACCGGGGGACAGGACTACAATGAGCAGTTCTTC. Amino acids: CASSKTGGQDYNEQFF.

The CDR3 here is CASKNLWTNEKLFF. For the CDR3, the DNA is TGTGCCAGCAAGAATCTATGGACAAATGAAAAACTGTTTTTT. V and J are TRBV2 and TRBJ1-4; D may be TRBD1 (5 bases). Germline loops: CDR1 SNHLY, CDR2 FYNNEI. The V end was cut by 7 bases, the J end by 5 bases, with 14 bases between. The CDR3 sequence is 14 residues long.

The rearrangement links TRBV27 to TRBJ1-1; D is perhaps TRBD1 (6 bases). The ends were cut back, 6 bases at V and 4 bases at J, with 15 bases in the middle. CDR3 size: 14 residues. Germline V CDR1 and CDR2: MNHEY, SMNVEV (reference sequence). As DNA, the CDR3 is TGTGCCAGCAGCCCCGCCGACAGGCGCACTGAAGCTTTCTTT. Translated, it gives CASSPADRRTEAFF.

The gene calls are TRBV18 and TRBJ2-7; D is perhaps TRBD2 (5 bases). V lost 6 bases, J lost 6 bases, and 15 bases lay in between. The CDR3 covers 13 residues. Germline CDR1 reads KGHSH; CDR2 reads LQKENI. In DNA form, the CDR3 reads TGTGCCAGCTCTCCGAACGGAGGACGCGAGCAGTACTTC. Protein: CASSPNGGREQYF.

Here the CDR3 reads CASSQELLGQQYGYTF. The DNA of the CDR3 is TGCGCCAGCAGCCAAGAGTTGTTGGGACAGCAATATGGCTACACCTTC. V is TRBV4-3 and J is TRBJ1-2, with TRBD1 identical over 7 bases. CDR3 length equals 16 residues. Germline V gene data show CDR1 as LGHNA and CDR2 as YSLEER. V shed 0 bases and J 5 bases; nucleotides not matched to a gene: 9.

V is TRBV29-1 and J is TRBJ2-7, with D possibly matching TRBD2 (6 bases). The V end was cut by 6 bases, the J end by 3 bases, with 12 bases between. CDR3 size: 12 residues. In germline, CDR1 is SQVTM, CDR2 ANQGSEA. DNA for the CDR3: TGCAGCGTCTCAACTAGCAACTACGAGCAGTACTTC. Protein sequence: CSVSTSNYEQYF.

The rearrangement joins TRBV10-3 to TRBJ2-5; maybe TRBD1 (5 bases). Judging by the DNA end, TRBJ2-7 fits better; the J call may be wrong. The CDR3 length is 12 residues. CDR1 is ENHRY and CDR2 is SYGVKD in the germline V gene. The CDR3 spells CAIRAQGYEQYF. Here the CDR3 DNA reads TGTGCCATCAGAGCGCAGGGCTACGAGCAGTACTTC.